This T cell receptor (beta chain) was sequenced during a study of Ad26.COV2.S vaccination and SARS-CoV-2 variants (dated by TCRdb to the early 2020s). As for the study more broadly: Donors in the vaccine arm were drawn from COV1001, a multicentre, randomized, double-blind, placebo-controlled phase I-IIa trial testing Ad26.COV2.S in healthy adults. Ad26.COV2.S was administered intramuscularly at a dose of 5x10^10 or 1x10^11 viral particles, either as one shot or as two shots given 56 days apart. TCRbeta repertoire sequencing was used to assess the specificity and breadth of SARS-CoV-2-reactive T cell receptors after Ad26.COV2.S vaccination. A total of 32 samples were included in the TCR-sequenced set, comprising around 19 Ad26.COV2.S vaccine recipients, 5 placebo recipients and 8 SARS-CoV-2 convalescent individuals. Trial participants were randomized into five groups of five, in which low-dose or high-dose Ad26.COV2.S was given once or twice, or placebo was given on both occasions. Investigators remained blinded to trial group allocation during experiments and outcome assessment.

Beyond this particular receptor, the publication reports: The authors noted that the TCR breadth and depth analyses may have underestimated total T cell responses. The study was not powered for comparison of responses between vaccine doses or regimens. Comparable non-spike TCR breadth was observed between vaccine and placebo recipients, consistent with only spike being contained in the vaccine. After vaccination, spike-specific CD8+ and CD4+ T cell responses were reported to show substantial breadth. Compared with placebo recipients, Ad26.COV2.S recipients showed higher spike-specific TCR breadth (P = 0.0014).

TCRbeta CDR3 regions were sequenced with the immunoSEQ Assay. After extraction, genomic DNA underwent amplification by bias-controlled multiplex PCR, followed by high-throughput sequencing. For the original study's pipeline: To quantify the absolute abundance of every unique TCRbeta CDR3 region, sequences were collapsed and filtered. Usable DNA was measured by amplifying reference genes present in all nucleated cells, and TCRbeta template counts were normalized to that usable DNA to estimate T cell fraction. Repertoire TCRs were annotated as SARS-CoV-2-specific when V gene, CDR3 amino acid sequence and J gene were exactly matched to a known reactive TCR set. The reference SARS-CoV-2 TCR set came from MIRA and was filtered for enrichment in COVID-19-positive ImmuneCODE repertoires, removing public or cross-reactive TCRs. Based on the MIRA antigens, annotated TCRs were further analysed at the level of specific ORF or position within ORF. Depth was the summed frequency of annotated unique rearrangements, while breadth was defined as annotated unique rearrangements over total unique productive rearrangements. Group comparisons of TCR breadth used two-sided Wilcoxon rank-sum tests. TCRdb limited this immuneACCESS table to in-frame rearrangements with V and J called. A share of clones is missing; checked studies link under half to unresolved V genes, and the rest is unexplained. The V and J calls and clone size come from that table; D and trimming were worked out from the DNA. The sample has hundreds of thousands of clones on record, roughly 90% of them singletons. Around 1.7% of the sample belongs to the ten largest clones.

This clone is a singleton in its sample. The target of this receptor is not known. No base-level quality is on record; no much larger clone is a single base apart. This sample also contains other DNA sequences that code for the same CDR3. What the treatment or condition label conveys for this sample: about 20 received Ad26.COV2.S at low or high dose, single or two shots; about 5 received placebo; per-sample allocation not given. Repertoires of vaccine and placebo recipients were sequenced from samples taken on day 63 after the first injection. Between 29 July and 7 August 2020, Cohort 1b enrolled about two dozen adults aged 18-55 years at one site in Boston, USA. Ad26.COV2.S was a replication-incompetent adenovirus type 26 vector that expressed a prefusion-stabilized SARS-CoV-2 spike protein derived from the original Wuhan strain. Trimming costs V 2 bases and J 4 bases, and their ends lie 7 bases apart. As encoded in the germline V gene (reference sequence), CDR1 is SGHNT while CDR2 is YYREEE. From its cysteine to its phenylalanine, the CDR3 spans 13 amino acids. The kept DNA is CDR3 alone, 39 bases in frame from the first base.

The receptor was derived from a person between 18 and 59 years old who received the Ad26.COV2.S COVID-19 vaccine or a placebo. The source was peripheral blood, collected in a trial of Ad26.COV2.S vaccine versus placebo. The rearrangement joined TRBV5-4 to TRBJ1-3; TRBD1 is perhaps the D gene, given 5 matching bases. The CDR3 amino acid sequence is: CASSFGGGNTIYF. The nucleotide sequence reads TGTGCCAGCAGCTTCGGGGGAGGAAACACCATATATTTT.